A selection of T cell receptor beta chains follows, all from one sample in a study of shared clonotypes between healthy human individuals. The protocol was immunoSEQ multiplex PCR, while the TCRdb copy is restricted to in-frame clones and leaves out a portion. This sample has about 660,000 clones, with around 74% found just once. Source material: memory CD4+ T cells sorted from blood. The receptors come from a woman under 40 in good health. Both conserved end residues are trimmed from each CDR3. Each record gives: CDR3 protein, V gene.

ASSEQGWGYT | TRBV25-1
ASSQGNTEAF | TRBV14
ASSLAGGVAETQY | TRBV7-8
ASSYRRLIQETQY | TRBV5-5
ASSLLGGPKLETQY | TRBV28
SVVVHRDSSYNEQF | TRBV29-1
ASRGVLDEQF | TRBV27
ASSQDRDDQPQH | TRBV11-3
ASSQTSGTYNEQF | TRBV11-2
ASSQPGTGGLSSGGYT | TRBV28
ASSIAGATGELF | TRBV19
ASSPVGVAEAF | TRBV19
ASSPDRGETQY | TRBV7-9
ASSSGQGNEQF | TRBV7-3
ASSESRTGNTGELF | TRBV25-1
ASSFLGLRAGELF | TRBV28
ASSQGWEGYGYT | TRBV14
ASSATSGTSTDTQY | TRBV5-4
AIRASGLSYEQY | TRBV10-3
ASSPPGARYNEQF | TRBV11-2
ASSAGTDYGYT | TRBV10-2
ASGLAGTGNTIY | TRBV12-5
ASSLSWQDDHEQY | TRBV5-6
ASSLSSGGYNEQF | TRBV5-1
ASSDRGNNQPQH | TRBV6-5
ASSLDGQNTGELF | TRBV5-1
ASNPSHGASYGYT | TRBV28
ASGPSGGNSNQPQH | TRBV28
ASNDRGVNYGYT | TRBV6-5
ASGGRLGTGANVLT | TRBV28
ASSYEGQGQETQY | TRBV2
ASSETQVYEQY | TRBV6-1
ASSLGPGLASPGELF | TRBV11-2
ASSWKTGASYEQY | TRBV27
ASSIVYGYT | TRBV6-6
ASSSGVGTSGYNEQF | TRBV28
ASSPGTAGNTIY | TRBV11-3
AISESEGSAF | TRBV10-3
ASKVIGTRPTDTQY | TRBV2
ASSSTPGVWEQY | TRBV5-1
AALPGLAGVYEQY | TRBV6-1
ASSLAMGTEAF | TRBV5-1
ASSSPGTSVNEQF | TRBV6-1
ASSHPAGGSYEQY | TRBV4-1
SVEGGVYEQY | TRBV29-1
ASSSPVRENEQF | TRBV28
ASSWGQGYGYT | TRBV11-1
ASSPPSSTIY | TRBV11-2
ASSYQGAGYTEAF | TRBV27
ASISPSGTAYEQY | TRBV28
SVLPGNSGQETQY | TRBV29-1